This T cell receptor beta chain is drawn from a study of cytomegalovirus exposure and HLA in healthy donors. Use of 60 Vbeta and 13 Jbeta primers characterized the PCR. The table came from immunoSEQ multiplex PCR; TCRdb's copy has only in-frame clones and leaves some out. The top ten hold around 5.7% of the sample, which has around 190,000 clones, 80% seen once. Germline lookup yields CDR1 SGDLS and CDR2 YYNGEE. The CDR3 contains 15 residues. Between the trimmed V and J ends, which lost 1 base and 7 bases, there was a span of 18 bases. The sequencing input was PBMCs. The sequence was collected from a man aged 35 to 55 in good health and CMV-seronegative. This chain links TRBV9 with TRBJ2-7; perhaps TRBD2 as D (6 bases). The CDR3 DNA follows: TGTGCCAGCAGCGTACCCCCAGGGAGGACGGGAGAGCAGTACTTC. Translating it yields CASSVPPGRTGEQYF.